Listed here is a single T cell receptor beta chain. What it binds is not known. These data come from a study of cytomegalovirus exposure and HLA in healthy donors. Study summary: For the approximately 430 genotyped donors, approximately 82% fell within the Caucasian-associated ancestry cluster. General observations from the study: Available immune exposure information covered CMV serostatus only. There were a few CMV-associated chains whose specificity for CMV antigens was confirmed in vitro. Researchers counted around 170 TCR beta chains as cytomegalovirus-associated.

The CDR3 runs 19 residues. The germline V gene encodes CDR1 MGHRA and CDR2 YSYEKL. The V end was cut by 0 bases, the J end by 0 bases, with 18 bases between. PCR employed 60 Vbeta and 13 Jbeta primers. Only in-frame clones appear in the TCRdb table, and some are missing; sequencing was by immunoSEQ multiplex PCR. The data hold around 80,000 clones, with around 79% observed a single time. This chain uses TRBV4-1 with TRBJ2-4, with D hard to call. The clonotype was recovered from a young man in good health and CMV-seropositive. The sequenced sample consisted of PBMCs. The CDR3 loop reads CASSQDRLAAFIAKNIQYF. CDR3 nucleotide sequence: TGCGCCAGCAGCCAAGACCGGTTAGCTGCATTCATAGCCAAAAACATTCAGTACTTC.